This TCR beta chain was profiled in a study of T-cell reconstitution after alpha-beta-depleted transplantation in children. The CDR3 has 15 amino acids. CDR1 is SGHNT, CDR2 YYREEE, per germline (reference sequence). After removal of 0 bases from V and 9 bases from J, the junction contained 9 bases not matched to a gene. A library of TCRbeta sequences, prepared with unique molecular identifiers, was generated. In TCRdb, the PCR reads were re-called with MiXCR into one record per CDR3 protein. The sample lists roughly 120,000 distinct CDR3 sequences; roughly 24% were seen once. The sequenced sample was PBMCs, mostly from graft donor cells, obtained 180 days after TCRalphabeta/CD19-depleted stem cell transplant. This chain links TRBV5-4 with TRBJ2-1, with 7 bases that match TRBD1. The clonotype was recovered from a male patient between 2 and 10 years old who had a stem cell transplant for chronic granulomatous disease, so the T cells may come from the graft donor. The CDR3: CASSLGQGGFGEQFF. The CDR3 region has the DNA TGTGCCAGCAGCTTGGGACAAGGGGGCTTCGGTGAGCAGTTCTTC.